This T cell receptor beta chain was sequenced in a study of blood T cell repertoires in COVID-19. Study as a whole: In each case, the material was cDNA or gDNA derived from T cells, B-cell-depleted T cells, or PBMCs.

Germline V CDR1 and CDR2: LGHDT, YNNKEL (reference sequence). There are 15 residues in the CDR3. The V end was cut by 1 base, the J end by 4 bases, with 14 bases between. As handled by the study authors: From reference gene primer amplification, estimates of nucleated cell counts were derived. Here immunoSEQ multiplex PCR was the method, and the copy in TCRdb shows in-frame clones only, minus some. The D gene and trimming were derived from the DNA, and the V and J assignments and clone size from that table. This sample carries approximately 67,000 clones, roughly nine tenths of them seen once, and the ten largest clones take about 7.9%.

The sequencing sample was made of peripheral blood. The chain uses TRBV3-1 (or the pseudogene TRBV3-2) and TRBJ2-7; tentatively, D is TRBD1 (7 bases). The clonotype comes from a human donor in a cohort sampled during active COVID-19. CDR3 amino acids: CASSQAPGGSYEQYF. DNA of the CDR3: TGTGCCAGCAGCCAAGCCCCAGGGGGGAGTTACGAGCAGTACTTC.